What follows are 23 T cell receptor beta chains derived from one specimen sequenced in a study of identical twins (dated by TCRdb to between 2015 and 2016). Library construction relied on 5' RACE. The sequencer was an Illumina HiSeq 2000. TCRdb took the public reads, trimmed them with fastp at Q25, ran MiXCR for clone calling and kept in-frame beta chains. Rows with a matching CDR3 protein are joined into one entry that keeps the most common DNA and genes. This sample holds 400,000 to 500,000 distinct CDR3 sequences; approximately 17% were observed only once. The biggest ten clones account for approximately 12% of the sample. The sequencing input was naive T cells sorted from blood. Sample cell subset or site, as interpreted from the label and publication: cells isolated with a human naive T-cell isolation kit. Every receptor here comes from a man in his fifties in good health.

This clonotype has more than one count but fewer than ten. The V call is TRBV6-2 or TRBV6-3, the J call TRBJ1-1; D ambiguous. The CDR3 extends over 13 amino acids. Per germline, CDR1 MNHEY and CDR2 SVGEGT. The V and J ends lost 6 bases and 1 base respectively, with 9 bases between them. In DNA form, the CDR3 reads TGTGCCAGCAGCCCTGTACCGAACACTGAAGCTTTCTTT. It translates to CASSPVPNTEAFF.

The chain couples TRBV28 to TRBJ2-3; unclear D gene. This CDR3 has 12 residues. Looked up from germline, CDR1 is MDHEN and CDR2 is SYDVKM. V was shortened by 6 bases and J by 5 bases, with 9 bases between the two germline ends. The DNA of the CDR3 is TGTGCCAGCAGGGGAAACAAAGATACGCAGTATTTT. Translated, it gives CASRGNKDTQYF.

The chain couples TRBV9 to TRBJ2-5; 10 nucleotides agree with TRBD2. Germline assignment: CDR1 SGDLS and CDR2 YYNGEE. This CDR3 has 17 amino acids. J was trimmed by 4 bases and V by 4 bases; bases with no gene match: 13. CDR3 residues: CASSPGGASGSLETQYF. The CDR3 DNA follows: TGTGCCAGCAGCCCCGGGGGGGCTAGCGGGAGTTTAGAGACCCAGTACTTC.

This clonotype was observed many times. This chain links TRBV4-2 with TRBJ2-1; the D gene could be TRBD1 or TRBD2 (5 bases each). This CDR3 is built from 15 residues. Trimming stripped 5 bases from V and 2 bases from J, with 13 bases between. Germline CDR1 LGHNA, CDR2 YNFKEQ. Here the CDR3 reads CASSEPGRPYNEQFF. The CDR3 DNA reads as TGTGCCAGCAGCGAGCCGGGACGGCCCTACAATGAGCAGTTCTTC.

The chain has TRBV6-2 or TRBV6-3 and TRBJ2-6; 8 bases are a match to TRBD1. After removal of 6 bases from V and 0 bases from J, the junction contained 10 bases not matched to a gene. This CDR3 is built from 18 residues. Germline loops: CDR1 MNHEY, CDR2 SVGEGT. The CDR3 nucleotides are TGTGCCAGCAGATCCGGGACAGGTTCCCTCTCTGGGGCCAACGTCCTGACTTTC. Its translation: CASRSGTGSLSGANVLTF.

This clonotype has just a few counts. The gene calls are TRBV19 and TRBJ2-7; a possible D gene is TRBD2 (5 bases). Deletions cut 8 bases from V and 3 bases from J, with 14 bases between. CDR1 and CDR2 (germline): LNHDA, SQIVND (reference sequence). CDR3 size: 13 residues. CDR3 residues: CASATTTNYEQYF. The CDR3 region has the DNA TGTGCCAGTGCTACGACTACTAACTACGAGCAGTACTTC.

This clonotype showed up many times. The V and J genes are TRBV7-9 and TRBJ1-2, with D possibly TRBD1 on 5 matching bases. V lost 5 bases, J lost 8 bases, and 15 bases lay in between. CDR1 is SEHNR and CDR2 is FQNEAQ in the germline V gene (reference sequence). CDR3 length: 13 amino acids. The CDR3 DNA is TGTGCCAGCAGCCCGCGACAGACGGGCGGCTACACCTTC. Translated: CASSPRQTGGYTF.

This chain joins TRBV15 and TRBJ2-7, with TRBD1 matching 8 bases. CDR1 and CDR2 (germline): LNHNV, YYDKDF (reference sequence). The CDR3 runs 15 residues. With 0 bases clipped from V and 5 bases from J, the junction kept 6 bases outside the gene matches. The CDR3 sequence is CATSRDLLQGDEQYF. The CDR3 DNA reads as TGTGCCACCAGCAGAGACCTATTACAGGGGGACGAGCAGTACTTC.

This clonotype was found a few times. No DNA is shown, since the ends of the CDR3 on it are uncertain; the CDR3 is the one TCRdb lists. The CDR3 sequence: CASSLFGEGGEQYF. This sequence joins TRBV12-3 or TRBV12-4 and TRBJ2-7. The CDR3 is 14 amino acids in total, end residues counted.

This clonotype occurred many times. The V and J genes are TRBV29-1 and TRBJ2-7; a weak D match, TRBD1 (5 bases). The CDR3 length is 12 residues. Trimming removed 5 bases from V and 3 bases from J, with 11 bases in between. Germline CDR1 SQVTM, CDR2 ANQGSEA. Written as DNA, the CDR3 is TGCAGCGTTCCTGGACAAGGCTACGAGCAGTACTTC. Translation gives CSVPGQGYEQYF.

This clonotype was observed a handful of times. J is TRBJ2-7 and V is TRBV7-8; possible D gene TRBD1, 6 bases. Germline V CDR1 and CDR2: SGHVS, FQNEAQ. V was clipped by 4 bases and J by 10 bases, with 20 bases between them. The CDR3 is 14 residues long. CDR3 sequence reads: CASSSTGTSLIQYF. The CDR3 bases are TGTGCCAGCAGCTCGACAGGCACCTCCTTGATTCAGTACTTC.

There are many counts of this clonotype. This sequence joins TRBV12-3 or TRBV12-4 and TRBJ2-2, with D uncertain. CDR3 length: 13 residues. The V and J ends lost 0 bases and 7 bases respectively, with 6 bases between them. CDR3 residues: CASSLAGRGELFF. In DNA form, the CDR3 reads TGTGCCAGCAGTTTAGCAGGGCGCGGGGAGCTGTTTTTT.

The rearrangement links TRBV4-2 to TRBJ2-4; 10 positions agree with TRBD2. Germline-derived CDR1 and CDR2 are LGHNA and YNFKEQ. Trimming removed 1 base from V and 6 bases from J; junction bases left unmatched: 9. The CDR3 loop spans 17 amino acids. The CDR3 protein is CASSQGPAGGPGNIQYF. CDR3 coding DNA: TGTGCCAGCAGCCAAGGTCCAGCGGGAGGGCCGGGAAACATTCAGTACTTC.

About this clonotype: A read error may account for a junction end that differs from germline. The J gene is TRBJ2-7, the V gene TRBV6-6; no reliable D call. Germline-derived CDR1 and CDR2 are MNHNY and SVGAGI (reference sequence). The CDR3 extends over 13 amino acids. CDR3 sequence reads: CASSYSGRAQSGF. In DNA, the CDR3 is TGTGCCAGCAGTTACTCGGGCCGGGCCCAGAGTGGGTTC.

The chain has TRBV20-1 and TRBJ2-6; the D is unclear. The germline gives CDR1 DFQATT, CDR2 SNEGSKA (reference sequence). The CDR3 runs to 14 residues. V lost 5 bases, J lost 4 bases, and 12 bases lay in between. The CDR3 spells CSALPSRGANVLTF. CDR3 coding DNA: TGCAGTGCTCTCCCCTCGCGCGGGGCCAACGTCCTGACTTTC.

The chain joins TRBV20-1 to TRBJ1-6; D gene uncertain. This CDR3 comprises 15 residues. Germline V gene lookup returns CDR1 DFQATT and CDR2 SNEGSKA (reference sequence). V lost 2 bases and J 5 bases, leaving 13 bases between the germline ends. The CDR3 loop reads CSARWRHMDNSPLHF. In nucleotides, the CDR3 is TGCAGTGCTAGATGGAGGCATATGGATAATTCACCCCTCCACTTT.

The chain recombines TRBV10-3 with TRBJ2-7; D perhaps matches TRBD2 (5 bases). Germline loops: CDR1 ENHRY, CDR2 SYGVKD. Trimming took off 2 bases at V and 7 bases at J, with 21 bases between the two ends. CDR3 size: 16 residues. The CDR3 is CAISEPRRSPTGEQYF. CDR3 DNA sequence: TGTGCCATCAGTGAGCCCCGGAGATCTCCTACGGGGGAGCAGTACTTC.

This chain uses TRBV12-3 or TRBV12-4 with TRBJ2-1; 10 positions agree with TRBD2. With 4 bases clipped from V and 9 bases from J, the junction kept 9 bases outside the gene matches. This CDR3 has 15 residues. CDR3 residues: CASSSKREGRSEQFF. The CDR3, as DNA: TGTGCCAGCAGTTCCAAGCGGGAGGGCCGAAGTGAGCAGTTCTTC.

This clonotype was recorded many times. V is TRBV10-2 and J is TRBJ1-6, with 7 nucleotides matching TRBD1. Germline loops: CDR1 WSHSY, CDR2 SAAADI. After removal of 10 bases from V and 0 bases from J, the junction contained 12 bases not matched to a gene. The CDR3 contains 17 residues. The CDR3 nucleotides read TGCGCCACTAGAGACGGGACAGAAAGCTCCTATAATTCACCCCTCCACTTT. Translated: CATRDGTESSYNSPLHF.

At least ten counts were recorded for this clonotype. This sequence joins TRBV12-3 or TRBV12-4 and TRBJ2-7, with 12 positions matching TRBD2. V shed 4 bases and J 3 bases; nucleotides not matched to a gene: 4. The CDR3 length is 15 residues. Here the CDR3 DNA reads TGTGCCAGCAGTTCGACTAGCGGGAGATTCTACGAGCAGTACTTC. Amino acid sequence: CASSSTSGRFYEQYF.

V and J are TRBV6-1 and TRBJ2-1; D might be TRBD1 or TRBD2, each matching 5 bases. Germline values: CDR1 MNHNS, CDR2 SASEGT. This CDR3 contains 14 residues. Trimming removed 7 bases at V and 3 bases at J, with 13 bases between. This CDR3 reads CASTPVRGYNEQFF. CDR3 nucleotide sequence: TGTGCCAGCACCCCAGTGAGGGGCTACAATGAGCAGTTCTTC.

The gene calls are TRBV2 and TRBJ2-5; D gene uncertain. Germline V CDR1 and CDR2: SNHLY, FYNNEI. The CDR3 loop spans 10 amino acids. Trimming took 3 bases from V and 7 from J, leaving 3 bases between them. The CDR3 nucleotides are TGTGCCAGCAGTGAGCGGACCCAGTACTTC. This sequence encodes CASSERTQYF.

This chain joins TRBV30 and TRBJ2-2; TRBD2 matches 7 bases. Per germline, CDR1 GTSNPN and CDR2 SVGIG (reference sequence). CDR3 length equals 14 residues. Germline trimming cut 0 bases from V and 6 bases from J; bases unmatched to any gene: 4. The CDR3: CAWSVGRAAGELFF. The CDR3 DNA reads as TGTGCCTGGAGTGTGGGGAGGGCGGCCGGGGAGCTGTTTTTT.